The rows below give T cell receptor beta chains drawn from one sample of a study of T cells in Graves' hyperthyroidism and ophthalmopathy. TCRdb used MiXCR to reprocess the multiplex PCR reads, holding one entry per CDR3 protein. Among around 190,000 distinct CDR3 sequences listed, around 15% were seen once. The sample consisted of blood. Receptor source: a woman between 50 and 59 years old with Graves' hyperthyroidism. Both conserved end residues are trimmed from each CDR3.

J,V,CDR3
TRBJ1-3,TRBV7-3,ASSLVLQSTIY
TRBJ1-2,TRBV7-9,ASSLAHRTVYGYT
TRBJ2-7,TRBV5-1,ASSSGQTDEQY
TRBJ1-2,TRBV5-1,ASSYGTDYGYT
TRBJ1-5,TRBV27,ASTGQTSKGNQPQH
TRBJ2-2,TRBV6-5,ASSYGVNTGELF
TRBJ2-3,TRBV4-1,ASSQVRGADPLTQY
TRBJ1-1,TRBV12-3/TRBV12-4,ASSSITTGNMNTEAF
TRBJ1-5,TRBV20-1,SAGIQARQPQH
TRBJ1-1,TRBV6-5,ASSYSIKDPVNTEAF
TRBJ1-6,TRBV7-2,ASSLSSPERSPLH
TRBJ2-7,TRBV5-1,ASSAPGTGFYEQY
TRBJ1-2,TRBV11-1,ASSSGVGYGYT
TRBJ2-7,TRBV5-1,ASSLGASGGVYEQY
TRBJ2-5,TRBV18,ASSANTGAETQY
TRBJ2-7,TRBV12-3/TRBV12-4,ASSQNQGYEQY
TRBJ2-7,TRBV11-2,ASSFTGQPYYEQY
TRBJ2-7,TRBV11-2,ASSLGWTGKNYEQY
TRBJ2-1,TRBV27,ASSTTLTGTSLSDEQF
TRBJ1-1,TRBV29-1,SSTRRTHRTLGIPEEAF
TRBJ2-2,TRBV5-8,ASSSEGVSGELF
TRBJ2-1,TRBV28,ASNRQTPSSYNEQF
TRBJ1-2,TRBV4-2,ASSQAGTGGGYT
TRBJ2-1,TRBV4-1,ASSPGTRNEQF
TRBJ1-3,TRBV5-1,ASSRDRGHGNTIY
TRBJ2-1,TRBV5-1,ASSLGTGYNEQF
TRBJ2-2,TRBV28,ASSPAGGSGELF
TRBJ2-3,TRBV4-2,ASSQEEAPDTQY
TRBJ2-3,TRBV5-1,ASRLATSSTDTQY
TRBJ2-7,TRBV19,ASSIKGGPPYEQY
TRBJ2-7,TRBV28,ASRLRESYEQY
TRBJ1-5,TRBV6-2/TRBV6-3,ASKILAQPNQPQH
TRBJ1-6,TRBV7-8,ASSPRTGTNSPLH
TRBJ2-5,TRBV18,ASSRPDWETQY
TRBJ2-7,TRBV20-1,SARAQGAQPLEQY
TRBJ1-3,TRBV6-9,ASSSGTGNTIY
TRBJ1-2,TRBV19,ASSISPGAAELYNYGYT
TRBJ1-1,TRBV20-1,SARDQGFTEAF
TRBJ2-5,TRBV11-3,ASSFGQVETQY
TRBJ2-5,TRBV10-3,ATTTGTGKIETQY
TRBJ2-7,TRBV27,ASSFRGRSHEQY